Following are 32 T cell receptor beta chains from one sample sequenced in a study of T cells in Graves' hyperthyroidism and ophthalmopathy. TCR beta CDR3 regions were amplified from RNA. First-round RT-PCR with HTBI primers amplified the TCR CDR3 region. TCRdb re-called the multiplex PCR reads through MiXCR, storing one row per CDR3 protein. The sample contains around 400,000 distinct CDR3 sequences, 20% to 25% of which appear only once. Sequencing used blood. All receptors derive from a man aged 45 to 65 with Graves' hyperthyroidism.

The J gene is TRBJ2-7, the V gene TRBV6-5; 12 bases map to TRBD1. CDR3 length: 15 residues. Germline V gives CDR1 MNHEY, CDR2 SVGAGI. Unmatched junction bases numbered 4, after V lost 2 bases and J lost 5 bases. The CDR3 DNA sequence: TGTGCCAGCAGTTACCGGGACAGGGGGCGTAACGAGCAGTACTTC. It specifies CASSYRDRGRNEQYF.

This clonotype has just a few counts. This chain connects TRBV5-1 to TRBJ2-3, with 15 bases identical to TRBD2. The CDR3 has 17 residues. Germline V gene lookup returns CDR1 SGHRS and CDR2 YFSETQ. V shed 7 bases and J 1 base; nucleotides not matched to a gene: 7. For the CDR3, the DNA is TGCGCCAGCCGCCTGGGACTAGCGGGAGGAGGCACAGATACGCAGTATTTT. As protein: CASRLGLAGGGTDTQYF.

This clonotype showed up just a few times. This chain uses TRBV20-1 with TRBJ1-1; D remains unclear. V was pared by 4 bases and J by 0 bases, with 3 bases between. Germline loops: CDR1 DFQATT, CDR2 SNEGSKA (reference sequence). This CDR3 has 11 residues. CDR3 in DNA: TGCAGTGCTAATATGAACACTGAAGCTTTCTTT. Translated, it gives CSANMNTEAFF.

There are a few counts of this clonotype. The chain couples TRBV28 to TRBJ2-1; 7 bases line up with TRBD1. Germline CDR1 MDHEN, CDR2 SYDVKM. V dropped 4 bases and J dropped 0; count of bases not matched to a gene: 6. CDR3 length: 16 amino acids. The CDR3 protein is CASSWTGFISYNEQFF. CDR3 coding DNA: TGTGCCAGCAGTTGGACAGGTTTTATCTCCTACAATGAGCAGTTCTTC.

The J gene is TRBJ2-3, the V gene TRBV30; D may be TRBD1 (5 bases). The V and J ends lost 4 bases and 3 bases respectively, with 8 bases between them. Germline CDR1 reads GTSNPN; CDR2 reads SVGIG (reference sequence). The CDR3 loop spans 12 amino acids. In DNA, the CDR3 is TGTGCCTGGACAGGGTTGACAGATACGCAGTATTTT. This sequence encodes CAWTGLTDTQYF.

This clonotype occurred a few times. The J gene is TRBJ2-1, the V gene TRBV3-1, with a tentative D call TRBD2 (5 bases). Germline loops: CDR1 LGHDT, CDR2 YNNKEL (reference sequence). The CDR3 extends over 15 amino acids. V lost 0 bases to trimming and J lost 6 bases, with 12 bases between them. CDR3 residues: CASSQEVLASNEQFF. CDR3 nucleotide sequence: TGTGCCAGCAGCCAAGAGGTCCTAGCAAGCAATGAGCAGTTCTTC.

The chain carries TRBV5-1 and TRBJ1-1; D gene unclear. Trimming shortened V by 1 base and J by 1 base, and 8 bases separated the two germline ends. Germline V gives CDR1 SGHRS, CDR2 YFSETQ. This CDR3 contains 14 residues. The CDR3: CASSLNSQNTEAFF. In DNA, the CDR3 is TGCGCCAGCAGCTTGAACAGCCAGAACACTGAAGCTTTCTTT. Based on the CDR3 plus reference TRBV5-1 and TRBJ1-1, the full variable domain is KAGVTQTPRYLIKTRGQQVTLSCSPISGHRSVSWYQQTPGQGLQFLFEYFSETQRNKGNFPGRFSGRQFSNSRSEMNVSTLELGDSALYLCASSLNSQNTEAFFGQGTRLTVV.

This clonotype has just a few counts. The CDR3 reads CASTPGALDEQFF. The CDR3 DNA follows: TGTGCCAGCACCCCCGGGGCGCTCGATGAGCAGTTCTTC. The chain uses TRBV13 and TRBJ2-1; either TRBD1 or TRBD2 may supply D (5 bases each). Germline V CDR1 and CDR2: PRHDT, FYEKMQ (reference sequence). Trimming stripped 7 bases from V and 8 bases from J, with 15 bases between. The CDR3 loop spans 13 amino acids.

CDR3 DNA sequence: TGTGCCAGCAGTTTAGGGTTCTTATGGAGCGGAAACTACAATGAGCAGTTCTTC. It codes for CASSLGFLWSGNYNEQFF. The V and J genes are TRBV27 and TRBJ2-1; tentative D call: TRBD2 (5 bases). The germline gives CDR1 MNHEY, CDR2 SMNVEV (reference sequence). The V gene lost 2 bases and the J gene lost 3 bases, with 20 bases spanning the gap. This CDR3 spans 18 amino acids.

This clonotype was counted between two and nine times. The chain employs TRBV29-1 and TRBJ1-2; TRBD1 agrees at 9 bases. Trimming removed 3 bases from V and 8 bases from J; junction bases left unmatched: 4. This CDR3 region has 12 residues. CDR1 is SQVTM, CDR2 ANQGSEA, per germline. The CDR3 region is CSVEDRGGGYTF. The DNA for the CDR3 is TGCAGCGTTGAGGACAGGGGTGGAGGCTACACCTTC.

This clonotype was detected a few times. The genes are TRBV6-2 or TRBV6-3 and TRBJ1-1; TRBD1 matches at 8 bases. Germline-derived CDR1 and CDR2 are MNHEY and SVGEGT. The CDR3 has 18 residues. Trimming removed 10 bases from V and 0 bases from J; junction bases left unmatched: 19. The CDR3 DNA follows: TGTGCCACTAATGACAGGGGTGTGTCAGGGTTTGTGAACACTGAAGCTTTCTTT. This sequence encodes CATNDRGVSGFVNTEAFF.

The CDR3 nucleotides are TGTGCCACGGGAGCGGGAGGGCCGGAGTACTTC. Its translation is CATGAGGPEYF. V gene TRBV19 combines with J gene TRBJ2-5; 10 nucleotides line up with TRBD2. With V trimmed by 10 bases and J by 12 bases, 8 bases remained unmatched. CDR3 length: 11 residues. The germline V gene encodes CDR1 LNHDA and CDR2 SQIVND (reference sequence).

This clonotype was counted only a few times. The chain has TRBV18 and TRBJ2-1; D tentatively fits TRBD1 or TRBD2 (5 bases each). The germline V and J ends were trimmed by 8 bases and 4 bases, with 18 bases remaining between them. Looked up from germline, CDR1 is KGHSH and CDR2 is LQKENI. The length of the CDR3 is 15 residues. DNA of the CDR3: TGTGCCAGCCGAGACCGGGACCGAGGATACAATGAGCAGTTCTTC. It specifies CASRDRDRGYNEQFF.

CDR3 coding DNA: TGCAGTGCTAGAGATCTGGACGGGAGTGCCTACAATGAGCAGTTCTTC. Residues: CSARDLDGSAYNEQFF. The rearrangement uses TRBV20-1 and TRBJ2-1; the D gene is possibly TRBD2 (6 bases). The V end was cut by 0 bases, the J end by 2 bases, with 14 bases between. This CDR3 is built from 16 residues. Germline lookup yields CDR1 DFQATT and CDR2 SNEGSKA (reference sequence).

This clonotype was seen many times. The CDR3 loop is CASSLSGWNTEAFF. CDR3 DNA: TGTGCCAGCAGCTTGTCAGGGTGGAACACTGAAGCTTTCTTT. V and J are TRBV7-9 and TRBJ1-1; maybe TRBD1 (5 bases). Trimming stripped 3 bases from V and 1 base from J, with 9 bases between. Germline CDR1 reads SEHNR; CDR2 reads FQNEAQ (reference sequence). The CDR3 length is 14 residues.

This clonotype was picked up a small number of times. CDR3 amino acids: CASSLVGQGAVEQYF. In nucleotides, the CDR3 is TGCGCCAGCAGCTTGGTAGGACAGGGGGCAGTCGAGCAGTACTTC. The chain has TRBV5-1 and TRBJ2-7, with TRBD1 matching over 11 bases. Trimming cost V 0 bases and J 6 bases; bases outside gene matches: 5. Germline assignment: CDR1 SGHRS and CDR2 YFSETQ. This CDR3 is 15 amino acids long.

This clonotype was observed a handful of times. J is TRBJ1-5 and V is TRBV30, with TRBD1 matching over 9 bases. Germline values: CDR1 GTSNPN, CDR2 SVGIG (reference sequence). After removal of 4 bases from V and 5 bases from J, the junction contained 3 bases not matched to a gene. CDR3 length: 13 residues. The CDR3 DNA follows: TGTGCCTGGAAAGGACAGGGGTATCAGCCCCAGCATTTT. Translating it yields CAWKGQGYQPQHF. The complete variable domain, with remaining parts taken from reference TRBV30 and TRBJ1-5, reads SQTIHQWPATLVQPVGSPLSLECTVEGTSNPNLYWYRQAAGRGLQLLFYSVGIGQISSEVPQNLSASRPQDRQFILSSKKLLLSDSGFYLCAWKGQGYQPQHFGDGTRLSIL.

This clonotype was seen a few times. This chain joins TRBV5-1 and TRBJ2-2; TRBD1 matches 8 bases. V dropped 0 bases and J dropped 3; count of bases not matched to a gene: 7. The CDR3 covers 17 residues. The germline gives CDR1 SGHRS, CDR2 YFSETQ. CDR3 in amino acids: CASSLAAGGYDTGELFF. CDR3 coding DNA: TGCGCCAGCAGCTTGGCGGCAGGGGGCTACGACACCGGGGAGCTGTTTTTT.

The sample holds a few counts of this clonotype. The V call is TRBV5-1, the J call TRBJ2-2, with unresolved D. This CDR3 comprises 16 residues. V dropped 0 bases and J dropped 3 bases, with 12 bases sitting between them. Germline lookup yields CDR1 SGHRS and CDR2 YFSETQ. The CDR3 loop is CASSLAGSRYTGELFF. In DNA, the CDR3 is TGCGCCAGCAGCTTGGCGGGCTCACGGTACACCGGGGAGCTGTTTTTT.

This clonotype was seen a few times. V is TRBV6-1 and J is TRBJ1-2; 7 nucleotides match TRBD1. CDR1 is MNHNS and CDR2 is SASEGT in the germline V gene. After removal of 0 bases from V and 4 bases from J, the junction contained 5 bases not matched to a gene. CDR3 size: 15 residues. CDR3 protein: CASSEALGGIYGYTF. DNA for the CDR3: TGTGCCAGCAGTGAAGCGTTAGGGGGCATCTATGGCTACACCTTC.

About this clonotype itself: Given a much more abundant clone one base away, this may be a read error. This chain connects TRBV6-2 or TRBV6-3 to TRBJ2-1; no clear D gene. The CDR3 sequence is 13 residues long. V was clipped by 4 bases and J by 9 bases, with 13 bases between them. The germline V gene encodes CDR1 MNHEY and CDR2 SVGEGT. The CDR3 region is CASSSTVSFEQFF. The CDR3 DNA is TGTGCCAGCAGTTCCACGGTATCATTTGAGCAGTTCTTC.

CDR3 loop: CSATHAGANVLTF. CDR3 nucleotides: TGCAGCGCTACCCATGCTGGGGCCAACGTCCTGACTTTC. The V and J genes are TRBV29-1 and TRBJ2-6; D not resolved. The germline V and J ends were trimmed by 7 bases and 2 bases, with 9 bases remaining between them. This CDR3 has 13 amino acids. The germline V gene has CDR1 SQVTM and CDR2 ANQGSEA.

The chain has TRBV5-1 and TRBJ2-7; 8 bases fit TRBD1. The ends lost 4 bases at V and 4 bases at J; junction bases unmatched: 16. The CDR3 is made up of 17 amino acids. CDR1 is SGHRS, CDR2 YFSETQ, per germline. The CDR3 nucleotides read TGCGCCAGCAGCGTGGAATCGATCGACAGGGGATCTTACGAGCAGTACTTC. It is translated as CASSVESIDRGSYEQYF.

V usage is TRBV12-3 or TRBV12-4 and J usage is TRBJ2-1; TRBD2 matches 7 bases. The CDR3 runs 12 residues. Germline trimming cut 8 bases from V and 5 bases from J; bases unmatched to any gene: 3. The CDR3 sequence: CASGRADNEQFF. The CDR3 DNA follows: TGTGCCAGCGGGAGGGCGGACAATGAGCAGTTCTTC.

This clonotype has only a few counts. The rearrangement uses TRBV3-1 and TRBJ2-3, with D possibly TRBD1 on 5 matching bases. Germline V CDR1 and CDR2: LGHDT, YNNKEL (reference sequence). The CDR3 has 15 residues. Trimming removed 5 bases at V and 0 bases at J, with 12 bases between. CDR3 nucleotides: TGTGCCAGCAGCGTAGATCAGGGCAGCACAGATACGCAGTATTTT. This gives the protein CASSVDQGSTDTQYF.

In its sample, this clonotype was seen a few times. The V gene is TRBV5-1, the J gene TRBJ2-3; the D gene is possibly TRBD1 (5 bases). Germline-derived CDR1 and CDR2 are SGHRS and YFSETQ. This CDR3 contains 15 residues. V lost 5 bases, J lost 2 bases, and 15 bases lay in between. CDR3 sequence reads: CASRRAGLDTDTQYF. CDR3 in DNA: TGCGCCAGCAGGCGAGCAGGGTTGGACACAGATACGCAGTATTTT.

The J gene is TRBJ2-7, the V gene TRBV29-1, with D maybe TRBD2 (6 bases). Germline V gene sequence: CDR1 SQVTM, CDR2 ANQGSEA. V was shortened by 4 bases and J by 4 bases, with 14 bases between the two germline ends. This CDR3 comprises 13 residues. CDR3 region: CSVALLSGYEQYF. CDR3 bases: TGCAGCGTTGCCCTCCTGAGCGGGTACGAGCAGTACTTC.

The chain employs TRBV4-2 and TRBJ2-1, with D tentatively TRBD2 (6 bases). This CDR3 contains 15 residues. V was cut by 0 bases and J by 12 bases, with 18 bases left in between. Germline V lookup: CDR1 LGHNA, CDR2 YNFKEQ. This chain's CDR3 is CASSQERTSPTAQFF. CDR3 DNA: TGTGCCAGCAGCCAAGAAAGAACTAGCCCGACGGCGCAGTTCTTC.

This clonotype occurred a few times. The chain is built from TRBV20-1 and TRBJ1-1, with D uncertain. Germline values: CDR1 DFQATT, CDR2 SNEGSKA (reference sequence). This CDR3 comprises 12 residues. V was trimmed by 1 base and J by 4 bases, leaving 7 bases between them. CDR3 DNA sequence: TGCAGTGCTAGAGTTTTCAGCACTGAAGCTTTCTTT. This encodes CSARVFSTEAFF.

The chain has TRBV10-2 and TRBJ2-1; no definite D call. Matching the DNA end better, TRBJ2-7 makes the J call doubtful. The germline V gene has CDR1 WSHSY and CDR2 SAAADI. CDR3 size: 13 residues. CDR3 coding DNA: TGCGCCAGCGCCATGACTGTTTACAATGAGCAGTACTTC. This encodes CASAMTVYNEQYF.

The V call is TRBV7-2, the J call TRBJ1-3, with 9 bases matching TRBD1. The CDR3 contains 16 residues. Germline V lookup: CDR1 SGHTA, CDR2 FQGNSA. The V segment lost 3 bases and the J segment 3 bases; nucleotides outside the gene matches: 6. CDR3: CASSFAGTGLGNTIYF. The CDR3 bases are TGTGCCAGCAGCTTCGCCGGGACAGGGCTTGGAAACACCATATATTTT. Full variable domain (missing parts from reference TRBV7-2 and TRBJ1-3): GAGVSQSPSNKVTEKGKDVELRCDPISGHTALYWYRQSLGQGLEFLIYFQGNSAPDKSGLPSDRFSAERTGGSVSTLTIQRTQQEDSAVYLCASSFAGTGLGNTIYFGEGSWLTVV.

This clonotype was seen only once. This chain links TRBV5-1 with TRBJ1-2; 9 nucleotides agree with TRBD1. J lost 4 bases, V lost 4 bases, and 11 bases had no gene match. This CDR3 comprises 16 residues. Germline V gene lookup returns CDR1 SGHRS and CDR2 YFSETQ. CDR3 residues: CASSTGQGLKGYGYTF. DNA of the CDR3: TGCGCCAGCAGCACCGGACAGGGGTTAAAGGGCTATGGCTACACCTTC.